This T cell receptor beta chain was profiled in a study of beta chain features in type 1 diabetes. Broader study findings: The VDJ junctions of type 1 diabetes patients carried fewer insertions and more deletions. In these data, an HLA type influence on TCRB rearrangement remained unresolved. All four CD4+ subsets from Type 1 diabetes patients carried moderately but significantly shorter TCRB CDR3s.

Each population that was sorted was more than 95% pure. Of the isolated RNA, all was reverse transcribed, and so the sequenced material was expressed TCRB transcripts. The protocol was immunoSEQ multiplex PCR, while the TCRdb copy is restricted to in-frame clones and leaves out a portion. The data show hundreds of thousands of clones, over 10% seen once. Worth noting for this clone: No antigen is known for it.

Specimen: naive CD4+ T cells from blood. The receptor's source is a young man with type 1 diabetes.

This CDR3 reads CASSFGQGAGELFF. CDR3 sequence (DNA): TGTGCCAGCAGCTTTGGACAGGGCGCCGGGGAGCTGTTTTTT. J is TRBJ2-2 and V is TRBV11-3, with TRBD1 matching over 8 bases. The V and J ends lost 3 bases and 6 bases, in that order; junction bases with no gene match: 3. The CDR3 extends over 14 amino acids. From germline, CDR1 is SGHNT and CDR2 YENEEA.